The rows below give T cell receptor beta chains drawn from one sample of a study of beta chain bispecific antibodies for T cell cancers. TCRdb independently ran MiXCR on the 5' RACE reads; one entry per CDR3 protein. The sample records about 18,000 distinct CDR3 sequences, roughly 2.1% being singletons. No cognate antigen is known for these TCRs. Sequenced sample: healthy donor T cells cultured with leukemia cells. All receptors come from a human donor in good health. Some clones in this sample may be carry-over from other donors' samples. Both conserved end residues are part of each CDR3. Fields, in order: V gene, J gene, clone size, D gene, CDR3 protein, CDR3 DNA. D genes are given only for firm matches. Some rows have no size entry. The others give once, few or many, or a class for an expanded clone.

>TRBV5-1|TRBJ1-1|many|TRBD1
CASSDQQGMNTEAFF
TGCGCCAGCAGCGACCAACAGGGGATGAACACTGAAGCTTTCTTT
>TRBV12-3/TRBV12-4|TRBJ2-7|many|.
CASSPTAGSYEQYF
TGTGCCAGCAGTCCGACAGCCGGATCCTACGAGCAGTACTTC
>TRBV11-2|TRBJ2-7|many|.
CASSDGSYEQYF
TGTGCCAGCAGCGATGGGAGCTACGAGCAGTACTTC
>TRBV6-1|TRBJ2-7|many|.
CASSEPQAYEQYF
TGTGCCAGCAGTGAACCCCAGGCCTACGAGCAGTACTTC
>TRBV3-1|TRBJ2-7|many|.
CASSQWRTEQYF
TGTGCCAGCAGCCAATGGAGGACCGAGCAGTACTTC
>TRBV10-3|TRBJ1-2|many|.
CAISEGEYGYTF
TGTGCCATCAGTGAGGGAGAGTATGGCTACACCTTC
>TRBV2|TRBJ2-1|many|TRBD2
CATSPGGAFDNEQFF
TGTGCCACCTCCCCCGGGGGGGCCTTCGACAATGAGCAGTTCTTC
>TRBV5-1|TRBJ2-3|many|TRBD2
CASSHSSGGAADTQYF
TGCGCCAGCAGCCATTCTAGCGGGGGGGCCGCAGATACGCAGTATTTT
>TRBV6-1|TRBJ2-2|many|.
CASSRDSYANTGELFF
TGTGCCAGCAGCCGAGACAGCTACGCGAACACCGGGGAGCTGTTTTTT
>TRBV4-2|TRBJ2-1|medium-sized|TRBD2
CASSQDRSGGPHNEQFF
TGTGCCAGCAGCCAAGATCGTAGCGGGGGGCCGCACAATGAGCAGTTCTTC
>TRBV20-1|TRBJ2-2|.|.
CSARGGGGWTGELFF
TGCAGTGCTAGAGGGGGGGGGGGCTGGACCGGGGAGCTGTTTTTT
>TRBV21-1|TRBJ2-7|many|.
CASSKGSGGDSYEQYF
TGTGCCAGCAGCAAAGGATCTGGGGGTGACTCCTACGAGCAGTACTTC
>TRBV4-1|TRBJ1-4|many|.
CASSQVEQENEKLFF
TGCGCCAGCAGCCAAGTGGAACAGGAAAATGAAAAACTGTTTTTT
>TRBV10-3|TRBJ2-3|many|.
CAIGGPMTSTDTQYF
TGTGCCATCGGGGGCCCGATGACTAGCACAGATACGCAGTATTTT
>TRBV10-1|TRBJ2-2|many|.
CASSEHPNTGELFF
TGCGCCAGCAGTGAACATCCGAACACCGGGGAGCTGTTTTTT
>TRBV7-3|TRBJ2-1|many|.
CASSLTEGYNEQFF
TGTGCCAGCAGCTTAACGGAGGGTTACAATGAGCAGTTCTTC
>TRBV4-1|TRBJ2-5|many|.
CASSQERGGKYQETQYF
TGCGCCAGCAGCCAAGAACGAGGGGGGAAGTACCAAGAGACCCAGTACTTC
>TRBV7-2|TRBJ1-2|many|.
CASSLAIGGDGYTF
TGTGCCAGCAGCTTAGCAATTGGAGGGGATGGCTACACCTTC
>TRBV20-1|TRBJ2-3|medium-sized|TRBD1
CSARDPLSLKTGSLTDTQYF
TGCAGTGCTAGAGATCCCCTGAGTCTAAAGACAGGGAGCCTCACAGATACGCAGTATTTT
>TRBV7-8|TRBJ2-1|many|.
CASSLGDNPSYNEQFF
TGTGCCAGCAGCTTAGGCGACAACCCCTCCTACAATGAGCAGTTCTTC
>TRBV27|TRBJ1-6|many|.
CASSSGRTGRGLNSPLHF
TGTGCCAGCAGTTCAGGACGGACGGGGAGAGGGCTAAATTCACCCCTCCACTTT
>TRBV3-1|TRBJ1-6|many|.
CASSRLGAYNSPLHF
TGTGCCAGCAGCCGGTTAGGGGCCTATAATTCACCCCTCCACTTT
>TRBV28|TRBJ2-7|many|.
CASRGWRPTKQYF
TGTGCCAGCAGGGGTTGGCGCCCAACTAAGCAGTACTTC
>TRBV9|TRBJ2-7|many|.
CASSGQDHSYEQYF
TGTGCCAGCAGCGGACAGGACCACTCCTACGAGCAGTACTTC
>TRBV29-1|TRBJ2-3|many|.
CSVTPDGNTDTQYF
TGCAGCGTCACGCCAGACGGAAACACAGATACGCAGTATTTT
>TRBV5-4|TRBJ2-1|many|TRBD2
CASSTQASGGADAEQFF
TGTGCCAGCAGCACACAGGCTAGCGGGGGGGCCGATGCTGAGCAGTTCTTC
>TRBV10-3|TRBJ2-7|many|.
CAVRDGLYEQYF
TGTGCCGTCCGGGACGGACTGTACGAGCAGTACTTC
>TRBV20-1|TRBJ2-2|many|TRBD1
CSARGQGITGELFF
TGCAGTGCTAGGGGACAGGGGATCACCGGGGAGCTGTTTTTT
>TRBV2|TRBJ2-1|many|.
CASSVTHEREQFF
TGTGCCAGCAGCGTGACACACGAGCGGGAGCAGTTCTTC
>TRBV28|TRBJ2-7|medium-sized|.
CASTNRVGEQYF
TGTGCCAGCACAAACAGGGTGGGTGAGCAGTACTTC
>TRBV29-1|TRBJ2-7|many|.
CSVVYIGSYEQYF
TGCAGCGTTGTTTATATCGGCAGCTACGAGCAGTACTTC
>TRBV11-2|TRBJ2-2|many|.
CASSWADLTGELFF
TGTGCCAGCAGCTGGGCAGATCTCACCGGGGAGCTGTTTTTT
>TRBV6-6|TRBJ2-1|many|TRBD1
CASGTGAYEQFF
TGTGCCAGCGGGACAGGGGCATATGAGCAGTTCTTC
>TRBV4-1|TRBJ1-1|many|TRBD1
CASSHRQGGTEAFF
TGCGCCAGCAGCCACCGACAGGGTGGGACTGAAGCTTTCTTT
>TRBV6-6|TRBJ2-5|many|.
CASSSEDRQTQYF
TGTGCCAGCTCCTCCGAGGACCGCCAGACCCAGTACTTC
>TRBV20-1|TRBJ2-7|many|TRBD1
CSARGQDSYEQYF
TGCAGTGCTAGGGGACAGGACTCCTACGAGCAGTACTTC
>TRBV7-9|TRBJ2-7|many|TRBD1
CASSLSGQSYEQYF
TGTGCCAGCAGCCTGTCGGGACAGAGCTACGAGCAGTACTTC
>TRBV6-5|TRBJ2-7|many|.
CASSDLHEQYF
TGTGCCAGCAGTGACCTTCACGAGCAGTACTTC
>TRBV13|TRBJ1-2|many|.
CASSPSFAEGFYGYTF
TGTGCCAGCAGCCCAAGTTTCGCTGAGGGCTTCTATGGCTACACCTTC
>TRBV27|TRBJ2-1|many|.
CASSLEGGAYNEQFF
TGTGCCAGCAGTTTAGAGGGGGGGGCCTACAATGAGCAGTTCTTC